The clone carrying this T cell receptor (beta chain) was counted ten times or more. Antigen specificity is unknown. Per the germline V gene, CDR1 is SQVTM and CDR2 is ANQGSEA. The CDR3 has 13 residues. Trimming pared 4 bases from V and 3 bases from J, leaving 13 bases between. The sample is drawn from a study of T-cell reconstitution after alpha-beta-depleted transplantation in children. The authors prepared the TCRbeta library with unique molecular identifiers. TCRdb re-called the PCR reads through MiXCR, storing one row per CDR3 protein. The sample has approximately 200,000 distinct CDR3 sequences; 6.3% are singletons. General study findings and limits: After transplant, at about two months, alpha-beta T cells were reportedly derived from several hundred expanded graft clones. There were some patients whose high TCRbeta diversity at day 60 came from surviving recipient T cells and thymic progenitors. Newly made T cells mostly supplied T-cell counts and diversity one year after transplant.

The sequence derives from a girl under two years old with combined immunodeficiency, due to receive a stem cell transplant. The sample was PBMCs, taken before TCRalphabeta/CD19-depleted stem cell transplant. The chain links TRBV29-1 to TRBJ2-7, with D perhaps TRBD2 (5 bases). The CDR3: CSVVGGLHYEQYF. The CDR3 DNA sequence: TGCAGCGTTGTCGGCGGGCTACACTACGAGCAGTACTTC.